The entry below gives a single TCR beta chain sequence along with its context. The data belong to a study of blood T cell repertoires in COVID-19. In the study overall: Sources were T cells, B-cell-depleted T cells, or PBMCs; the material itself was cDNA or gDNA.

In the authors' methods: Reference gene primer amplification yielded estimated nucleated cell counts. Sequencing was performed with immunoSEQ multiplex PCR; in TCRdb, only in-frame clones are kept and a portion is missing. V and J calls and clone size follow that table, whereas D and trimming were derived from the DNA. The data show 100,000 or so clones, around 80% seen once. V was trimmed by 0 bases and J by 0 bases, leaving 17 bases between them. CDR3 length equals 18 residues. Per the germline V gene, CDR1 is GTSNPN and CDR2 is SVGIG (reference sequence). This rearrangement joins TRBV30 to TRBJ2-2; possibly TRBD1 for D (6 bases). The source material was peripheral blood. This TCR was recovered from a man aged 65-85 years with active or convalescent COVID-19. This CDR3 reads CAWSVRTGSFANTGELFF. CDR3 DNA sequence: TGTGCCTGGAGTGTACGTACAGGGTCGTTCGCGAACACCGGGGAGCTGTTTTTT.